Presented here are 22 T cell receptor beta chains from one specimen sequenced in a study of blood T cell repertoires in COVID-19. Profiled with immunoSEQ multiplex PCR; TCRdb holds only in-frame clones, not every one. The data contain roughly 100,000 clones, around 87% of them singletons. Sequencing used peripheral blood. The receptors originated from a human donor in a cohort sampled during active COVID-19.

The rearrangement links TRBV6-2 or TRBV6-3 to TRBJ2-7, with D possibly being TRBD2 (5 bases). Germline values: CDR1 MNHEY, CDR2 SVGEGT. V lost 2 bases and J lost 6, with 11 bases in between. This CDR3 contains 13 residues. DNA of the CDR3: TGTGCCAGCAGTTACGTAAGTGGAGGCGAGCAGTACTTC. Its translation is CASSYVSGGEQYF.

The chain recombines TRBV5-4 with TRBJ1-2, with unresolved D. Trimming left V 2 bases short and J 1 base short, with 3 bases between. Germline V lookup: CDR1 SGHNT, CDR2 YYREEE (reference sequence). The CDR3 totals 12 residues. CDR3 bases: TGTGCCAGCAGCTTTAGTAACTATGGCTACACCTTC. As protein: CASSFSNYGYTF.

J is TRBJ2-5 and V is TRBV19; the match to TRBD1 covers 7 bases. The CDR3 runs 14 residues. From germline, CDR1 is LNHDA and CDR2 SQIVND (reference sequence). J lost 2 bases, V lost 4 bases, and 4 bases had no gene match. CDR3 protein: CASSKGTVQETQYF. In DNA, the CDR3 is TGTGCCAGTAGTAAAGGGACAGTACAAGAGACCCAGTACTTC.

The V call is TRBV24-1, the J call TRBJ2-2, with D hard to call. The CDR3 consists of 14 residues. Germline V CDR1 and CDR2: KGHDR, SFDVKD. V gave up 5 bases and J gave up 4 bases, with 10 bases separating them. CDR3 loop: CATSGPPSTGELFF. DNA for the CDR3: TGTGCCACCAGTGGCCCCCCTAGCACCGGGGAGCTGTTTTTT.

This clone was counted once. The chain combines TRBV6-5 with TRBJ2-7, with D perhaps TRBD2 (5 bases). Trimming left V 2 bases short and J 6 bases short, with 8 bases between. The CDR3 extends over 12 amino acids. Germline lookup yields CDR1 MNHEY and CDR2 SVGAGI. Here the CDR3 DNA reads TGTGCCAGCAGTTACGCGGGTGGCGAGCAGTACTTC. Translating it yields CASSYAGGEQYF.

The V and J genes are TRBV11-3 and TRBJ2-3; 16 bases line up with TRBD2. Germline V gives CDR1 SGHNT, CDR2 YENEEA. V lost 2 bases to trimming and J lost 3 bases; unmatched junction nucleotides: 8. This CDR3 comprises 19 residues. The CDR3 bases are TGTGCCAGCAGCTTAAAAGGGACTAGCGGGAGGGGACTTACAGATACGCAGTATTTT. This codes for CASSLKGTSGRGLTDTQYF.

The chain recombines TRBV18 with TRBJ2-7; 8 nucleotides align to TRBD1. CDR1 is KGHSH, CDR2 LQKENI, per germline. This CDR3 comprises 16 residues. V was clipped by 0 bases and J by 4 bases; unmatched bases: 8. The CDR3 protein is CASSPPYGQGLYEQYF. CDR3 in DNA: TGTGCCAGCTCACCACCGTATGGACAGGGCCTGTACGAGCAGTACTTC.

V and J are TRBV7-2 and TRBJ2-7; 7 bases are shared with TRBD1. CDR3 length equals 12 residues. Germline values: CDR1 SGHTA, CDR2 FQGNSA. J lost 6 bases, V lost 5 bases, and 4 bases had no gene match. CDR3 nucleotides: TGTGCCAGCAGCCCACAGGGGTCCGAGCAGTACTTC. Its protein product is CASSPQGSEQYF.

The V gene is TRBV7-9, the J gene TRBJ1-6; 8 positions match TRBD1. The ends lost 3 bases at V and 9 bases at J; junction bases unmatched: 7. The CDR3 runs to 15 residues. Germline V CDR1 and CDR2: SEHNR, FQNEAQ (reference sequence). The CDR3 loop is CASSFGQGRSSPLHF. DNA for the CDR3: TGTGCCAGCAGCTTTGGACAGGGTCGATCTTCACCCCTCCACTTT.

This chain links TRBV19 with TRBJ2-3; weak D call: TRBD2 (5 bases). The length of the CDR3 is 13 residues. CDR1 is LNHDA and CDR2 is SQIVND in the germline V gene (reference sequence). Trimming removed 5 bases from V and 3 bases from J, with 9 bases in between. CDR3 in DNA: TGTGCCAGTAGTTTCACGGGGACAGATACGCAGTATTTT. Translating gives CASSFTGTDTQYF.

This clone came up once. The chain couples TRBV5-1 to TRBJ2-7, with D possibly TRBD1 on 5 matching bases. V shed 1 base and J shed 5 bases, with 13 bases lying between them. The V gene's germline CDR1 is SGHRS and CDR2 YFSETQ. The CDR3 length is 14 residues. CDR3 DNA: TGCGCCAGCAGCTTGCAGGGCTTAGTAAACGAGCAGTACTTC. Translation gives CASSLQGLVNEQYF.

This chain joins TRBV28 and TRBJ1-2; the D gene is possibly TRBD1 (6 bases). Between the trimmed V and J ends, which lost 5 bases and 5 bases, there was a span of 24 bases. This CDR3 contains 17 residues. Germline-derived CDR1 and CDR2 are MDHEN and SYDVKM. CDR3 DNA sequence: TGTGCCAGCAGTACGGGCAGCACTCCTGGGGGCGGTTATGGCTACACCTTC. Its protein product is CASSTGSTPGGGYGYTF.

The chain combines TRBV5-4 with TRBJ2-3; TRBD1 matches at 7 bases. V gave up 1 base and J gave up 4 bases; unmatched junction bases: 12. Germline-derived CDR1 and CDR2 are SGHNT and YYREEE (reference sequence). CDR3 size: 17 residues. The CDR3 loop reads CASSLIRTGRSSDTQYF. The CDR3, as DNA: TGTGCCAGCAGCTTGATTCGGACAGGTCGTAGCTCAGATACGCAGTATTTT.

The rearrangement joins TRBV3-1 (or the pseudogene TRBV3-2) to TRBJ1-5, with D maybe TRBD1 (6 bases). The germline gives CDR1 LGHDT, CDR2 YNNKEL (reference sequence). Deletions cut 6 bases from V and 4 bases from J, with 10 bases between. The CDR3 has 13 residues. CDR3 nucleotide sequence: TGTGCCAGCAGGGGGGCCGGGAATCAGCCCCAGCATTTT. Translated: CASRGAGNQPQHF.

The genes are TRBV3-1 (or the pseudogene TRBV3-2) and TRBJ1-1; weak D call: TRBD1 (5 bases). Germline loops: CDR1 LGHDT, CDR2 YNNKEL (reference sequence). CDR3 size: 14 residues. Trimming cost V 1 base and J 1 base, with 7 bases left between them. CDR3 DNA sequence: TGTGCCAGCAGCCAAGGGGGGGGGAACACTGAAGCTTTCTTT. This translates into CASSQGGGNTEAFF.

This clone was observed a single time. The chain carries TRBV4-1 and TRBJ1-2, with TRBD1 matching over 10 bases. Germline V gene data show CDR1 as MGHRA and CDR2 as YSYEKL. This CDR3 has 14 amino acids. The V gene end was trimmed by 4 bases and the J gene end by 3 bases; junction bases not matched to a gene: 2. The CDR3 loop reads CASSRDRGDYGYTF. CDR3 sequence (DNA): TGCGCCAGCAGCCGGGACAGGGGAGACTATGGCTACACCTTC.

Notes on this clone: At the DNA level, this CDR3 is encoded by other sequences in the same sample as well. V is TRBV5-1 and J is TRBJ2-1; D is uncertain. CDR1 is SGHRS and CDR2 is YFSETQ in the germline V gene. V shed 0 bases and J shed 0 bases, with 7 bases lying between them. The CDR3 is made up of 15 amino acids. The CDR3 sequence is CASSLAAGSYNEQFF. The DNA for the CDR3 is TGCGCCAGCAGCTTGGCGGCAGGCTCCTACAATGAGCAGTTCTTC.

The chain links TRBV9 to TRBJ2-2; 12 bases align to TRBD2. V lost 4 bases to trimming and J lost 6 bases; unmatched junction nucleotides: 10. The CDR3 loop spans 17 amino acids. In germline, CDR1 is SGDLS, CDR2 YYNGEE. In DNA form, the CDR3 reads TGTGCCAGCAGCTCTCCGACTAGCGGGAGTGTCGCCGGGGAGCTGTTTTTT. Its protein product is CASSSPTSGSVAGELFF.

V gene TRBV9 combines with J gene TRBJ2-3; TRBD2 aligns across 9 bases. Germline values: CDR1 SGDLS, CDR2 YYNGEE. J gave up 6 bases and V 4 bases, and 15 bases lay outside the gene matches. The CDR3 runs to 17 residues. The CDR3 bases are TGTGCCAGCAGCCCTCTGGGGCTAGCGGGACCCGGGGATACGCAGTATTTT. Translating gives CASSPLGLAGPGDTQYF.

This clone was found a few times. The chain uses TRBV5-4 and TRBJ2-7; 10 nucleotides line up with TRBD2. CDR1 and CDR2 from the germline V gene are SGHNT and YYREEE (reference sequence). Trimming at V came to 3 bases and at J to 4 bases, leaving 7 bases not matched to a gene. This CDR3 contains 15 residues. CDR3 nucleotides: TGTGCCAGCAGCTCCCTAGCGGGAGCATTGTACGAGCAGTACTTC. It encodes CASSSLAGALYEQYF.

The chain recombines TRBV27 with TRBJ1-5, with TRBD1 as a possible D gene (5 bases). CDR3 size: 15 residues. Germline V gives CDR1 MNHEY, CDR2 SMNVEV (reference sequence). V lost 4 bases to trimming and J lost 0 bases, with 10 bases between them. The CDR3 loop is CASSWGGYSNQPQHF. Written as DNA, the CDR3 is TGTGCCAGCAGTTGGGGGGGGTATAGCAATCAGCCCCAGCATTTT.

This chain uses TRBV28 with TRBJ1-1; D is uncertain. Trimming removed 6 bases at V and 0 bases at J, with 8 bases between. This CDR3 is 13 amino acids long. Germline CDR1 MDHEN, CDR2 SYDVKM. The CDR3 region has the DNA TGTGCCAGCAGGCAGGCGATGAACACTGAAGCTTTCTTT. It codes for CASRQAMNTEAFF. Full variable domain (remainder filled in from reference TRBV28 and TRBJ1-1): DVKVTQSSRYLVKRTGEKVFLECVQDMDHENMFWYRQDPGLGLRLIYFSYDVKMKEKGDIPEGYSVSREKKERFSLILESASTNQTSMYLCASRQAMNTEAFFGQGTRLTVV.